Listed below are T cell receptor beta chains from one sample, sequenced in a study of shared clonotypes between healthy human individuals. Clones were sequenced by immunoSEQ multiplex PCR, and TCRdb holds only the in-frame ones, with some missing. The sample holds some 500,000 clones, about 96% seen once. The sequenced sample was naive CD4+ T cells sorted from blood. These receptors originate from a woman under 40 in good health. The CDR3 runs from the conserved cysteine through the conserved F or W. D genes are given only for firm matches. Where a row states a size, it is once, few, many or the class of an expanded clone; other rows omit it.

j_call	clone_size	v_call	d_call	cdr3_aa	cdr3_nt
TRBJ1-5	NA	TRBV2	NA	CASSPRRGPQHF	TGTGCCAGCAGCCCCCGGCGGGGGCCCCAGCATTTT
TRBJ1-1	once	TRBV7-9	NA	CASSTHGDTEAFF	TGTGCCAGCAGCACCCACGGGGACACTGAAGCTTTCTTT
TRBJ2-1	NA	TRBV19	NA	CASTLLGGGTWPQSYNEQFF	TGTGCCAGTACCCTCCTCGGCGGCGGGACCTGGCCCCAGTCCTACAATGAGCAGTTCTTC
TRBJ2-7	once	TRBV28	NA	CASSRQGGTYEQYF	TGTGCCAGCAGTAGACAAGGGGGAACCTACGAGCAGTACTTC
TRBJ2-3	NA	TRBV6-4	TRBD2	CASRASGQGRGTQYF	TGTGCCAGCAGGGCTAGCGGCCAAGGGCGGGGTACGCAGTATTTT
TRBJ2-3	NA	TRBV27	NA	CASSLRDTQYF	TGTGCCAGCAGTTTAAGAGATACGCAGTATTTT
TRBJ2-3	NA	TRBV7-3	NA	CASSSPTDTQYF	TGTGCCAGCAGCTCACCCACAGATACGCAGTATTTT
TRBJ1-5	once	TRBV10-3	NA	CAIRPEGTLDDQPQHF	TGTGCCATCAGACCCGAGGGGACTCTGGACGATCAGCCCCAGCATTTT
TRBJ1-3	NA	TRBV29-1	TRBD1	CSARRTGTGNTIYF	TGCAGCGCCAGGAGGACAGGGACTGGAAACACCATATATTTT
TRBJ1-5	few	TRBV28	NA	CASSSVWQPQHF	TGTGCCAGCAGTTCGGTTTGGCAGCCCCAGCATTTT
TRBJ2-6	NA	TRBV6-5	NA	CASSYSNNPGANVLTF	TGTGCCAGCAGTTACTCGAATAACCCTGGGGCCAACGTCCTGACTTTC
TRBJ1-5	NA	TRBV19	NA	CASSILGDQPQHF	TGTGCCAGTAGTATTCTTGGGGATCAGCCCCAGCATTTT
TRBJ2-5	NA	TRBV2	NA	CASRGLLYQETQYF	TGTGCCAGCAGAGGACTTCTGTACCAAGAGACCCAGTACTTC